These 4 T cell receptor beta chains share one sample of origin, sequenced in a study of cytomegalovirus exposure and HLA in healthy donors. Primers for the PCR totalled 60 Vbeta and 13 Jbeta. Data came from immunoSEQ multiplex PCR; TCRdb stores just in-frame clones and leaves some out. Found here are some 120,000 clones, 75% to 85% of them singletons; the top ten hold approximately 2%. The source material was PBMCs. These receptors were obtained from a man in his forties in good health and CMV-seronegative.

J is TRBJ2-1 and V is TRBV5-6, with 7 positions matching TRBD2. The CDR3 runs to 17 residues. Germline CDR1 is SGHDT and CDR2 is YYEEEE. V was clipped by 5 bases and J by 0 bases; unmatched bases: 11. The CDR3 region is CASRQLGGDPSYNEQFF. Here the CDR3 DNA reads TGTGCCAGCAGGCAGTTGGGAGGGGACCCCTCCTACAATGAGCAGTTCTTC.

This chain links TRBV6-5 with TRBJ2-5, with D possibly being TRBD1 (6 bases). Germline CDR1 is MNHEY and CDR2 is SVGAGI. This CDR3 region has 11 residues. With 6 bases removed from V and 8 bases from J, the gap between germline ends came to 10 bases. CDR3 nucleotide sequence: TGTGCCAGCAGGCGACAGGTCACCCAGTACTTC. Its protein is CASRRQVTQYF.

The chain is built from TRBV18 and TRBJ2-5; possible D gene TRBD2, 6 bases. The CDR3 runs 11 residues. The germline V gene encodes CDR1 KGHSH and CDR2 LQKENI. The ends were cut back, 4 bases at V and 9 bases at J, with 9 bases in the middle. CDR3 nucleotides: TGTGCCAGCTCACAAGGGACTGCCCAGTACTTC. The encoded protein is CASSQGTAQYF.

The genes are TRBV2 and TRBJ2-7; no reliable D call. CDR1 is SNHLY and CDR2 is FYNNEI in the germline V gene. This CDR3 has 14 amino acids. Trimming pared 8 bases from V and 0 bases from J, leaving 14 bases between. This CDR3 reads CASGIALVSYEQYF. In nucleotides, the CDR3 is TGTGCCAGCGGAATAGCCTTGGTCTCCTACGAGCAGTACTTC. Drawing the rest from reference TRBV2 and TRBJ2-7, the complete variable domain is EPEVTQTPSHQVTQMGQEVILRCVPISNHLYFYWYRQILGQKVEFLVSFYNNEISEKSEIFDDQFSVERPDGSNFTLKIRSTKLEDSAMYFCASGIALVSYEQYFGPGTRLTVT.